This is a list of T cell receptor beta chains from one sample in a study of CD8+ T cells in alopecia areata. Assay used: immunoSEQ multiplex PCR; TCRdb lists only in-frame clones, some missing. The top ten hold approximately 3% of the sample, which has 90,000 to 150,000 clones, roughly two fifths seen once. Sequenced: CD4+ T cells sorted from blood. These receptors came from a human donor with alopecia areata. The CDR3 runs from the conserved cysteine through the conserved F or W. A D gene is named only where the DNA matches it firmly. Size is omitted from some rows. Given values are once, few, many or a class for expanded clones.

d_gene	v_gene	j_gene	abundance	CDR3aa	CDR3nt
-	TRBV7-2	TRBJ1-1	few	CASSGARGYDTEAFF	TGTGCCAGCAGCGGGGCAAGGGGATACGACACTGAAGCTTTCTTT
-	TRBV2	TRBJ2-5	few	CASSGPGQETQYF	TGTGCCAGCAGCGGACCCGGGCAAGAGACCCAGTACTTC
-	TRBV28	TRBJ2-3	few	CASSLRTDTQYF	TGTGCCAGCAGTCTGCGCACAGATACGCAGTATTTT
-	TRBV7-9	TRBJ1-2	few	CASSLTLTANYGYTF	TGTGCCAGCAGCTTAACCCTGACAGCTAACTATGGCTACACCTTC
TRBD2	TRBV6-6	TRBJ2-7	-	CASSYPGRDEQYF	TGTGCCAGCAGTTATCCGGGGAGGGACGAGCAGTACTTC
-	TRBV7-2	TRBJ1-2	-	CASSLPPFGYGGYTF	TGTGCCAGCAGCTTACCGCCATTTGGATATGGCGGCTACACCTTC
-	TRBV29-1	TRBJ1-2	-	CSVEAPERSGGYGYTF	TGCAGCGTTGAAGCGCCCGAGAGATCTGGAGGATATGGCTACACCTTC
TRBD1	TRBV11-2	TRBJ2-7	few	CASSADRGRQYF	TGTGCCAGCAGCGCGGACAGGGGCCGGCAGTACTTC
-	TRBV20-1	TRBJ1-1	-	CSASRNTEAFF	TGCAGTGCTAGCAGGAACACTGAAGCTTTCTTT
TRBD1	TRBV6-5	TRBJ2-7	few	CASSPGTGSYEQYF	TGTGCCAGCAGTCCCGGGACAGGCTCCTACGAGCAGTACTTC
TRBD1	TRBV4-3	TRBJ2-7	-	CASSRGPGTGIYEQYF	TGCGCCAGCAGCCGTGGACCCGGGACAGGTATCTACGAGCAGTACTTC
TRBD1	TRBV29-1	TRBJ1-5	few	CSVLTGISNQPQHF	TGCAGCGTTCTGACAGGGATTAGCAATCAGCCCCAGCATTTT
-	TRBV5-6	TRBJ2-7	few	CASSGQLSEQYF	TGTGCCAGCAGCGGACAGCTCTCTGAGCAGTACTTC
-	TRBV29-1	TRBJ1-5	-	CSVGTSRDQPQHF	TGCAGCGTCGGGACCTCGCGGGATCAGCCCCAGCATTTT
-	TRBV12-5	TRBJ1-2	-	CASGLGDKLHF	TGTGCTAGTGGTTTAGGGGACAAACTCCACTTC
-	TRBV14	TRBJ2-3	-	CASSLVVAGDTQYF	TGTGCCAGCAGCCTTGTCGTGGCGGGAGATACGCAGTATTTT
TRBD1	TRBV28	TRBJ2-7	few	CASIAPGQGASEQYF	TGTGCCAGCATTGCACCGGGACAGGGGGCCTCCGAGCAGTACTTC
-	TRBV29-1	TRBJ2-5	-	CSVNRWGAVQETQYF	TGCAGCGTTAACCGATGGGGCGCAGTTCAAGAGACCCAGTACTTC
TRBD2	TRBV9	TRBJ2-5	-	CASSDRLAGVETQYF	TGTGCCAGCAGCGACCGACTAGCGGGGGTTGAGACCCAGTACTTC
-	TRBV30	TRBJ2-1	-	CAWSRRVGDEQFF	TGTGCCTGGAGTCGCAGGGTGGGAGATGAGCAGTTCTTC
-	TRBV29-1	TRBJ2-3	few	CSVGLAGGTDTQYF	TGCAGCGTTGGGCTAGCAGGTGGCACAGATACGCAGTATTTT
-	TRBV7-2	TRBJ2-1	-	CASSLTGLSYNEQFF	TGTGCCAGCAGCCTTACGGGACTCTCATACAATGAGCAGTTCTTC
-	TRBV29-1	TRBJ2-1	-	CSVNSYSYNEQFF	TGCAGCGTCAACAGTTACTCCTACAATGAGCAGTTCTTC
-	TRBV7-9	TRBJ2-5	few	CASSKLNSGLQETQYF	TGTGCCAGCAGCAAACTAAACAGCGGCCTACAAGAGACCCAGTACTTC
-	TRBV30	TRBJ2-7	few	CAWRQGGGQYF	TGTGCCTGGAGGCAGGGGGGCGGGCAGTACTTC
-	TRBV5-1	TRBJ2-1	-	CASSAGQPGSYNEQFF	TGCGCCAGCAGCGCGGGACAGCCAGGATCCTACAATGAGCAGTTCTTC
-	TRBV7-2	TRBJ2-3	-	CASSLGSTDTQYF	TGTGCCAGCAGCTTAGGAAGTACAGATACGCAGTATTTT
-	TRBV9	TRBJ2-4	few	CASSVAGETKNIQYF	TGTGCCAGCAGCGTAGCAGGGGAAACCAAAAACATTCAGTACTTC
-	TRBV7-2	TRBJ2-7	-	CASRDGFQQYF	TGTGCCAGTCGGGACGGGTTTCAGCAGTACTTC
TRBD1	TRBV29-1	TRBJ1-1	few	CSVALYTTGAGGNTEAFF	TGCAGCGTTGCCCTATATACGACAGGGGCTGGTGGGAACACTGAAGCTTTCTTT
-	TRBV5-1	TRBJ2-5	-	CASSLGWGGDETQYF	TGCGCCAGCAGCTTGGGCTGGGGTGGGGACGAGACCCAGTACTTC
-	TRBV7-2	TRBJ2-3	-	CASMLAGQADTQYF	TGTGCCAGCATGCTAGCGGGACAGGCAGATACGCAGTATTTT
-	TRBV11-2	TRBJ1-1	few	CASSSPSRGGIAEAFF	TGTGCCAGCAGCTCCCCGAGTCGGGGGGGAATCGCTGAAGCTTTCTTT
TRBD1	TRBV7-6	TRBJ2-5	-	CASSPGGGTGVETQYF	TGTGCCAGCAGCCCCGGGGGAGGGACAGGGGTCGAGACCCAGTACTTC
-	TRBV30	TRBJ2-7	-	CAWTGDNYEQYF	TGTGCCTGGACAGGGGATAACTACGAGCAGTACTTC
-	TRBV7-9	TRBJ2-2	few	CASSFGTTNTGELFF	TGTGCCAGCAGCTTTGGGACGACGAACACCGGGGAGCTGTTTTTT
-	TRBV29-1	TRBJ1-2	-	CSVGDQNYGYTF	TGCAGCGTGGGGGACCAAAACTATGGCTACACCTTC
TRBD2	TRBV7-9	TRBJ2-5	few	CASSFGLAGGWQETQYF	TGTGCCAGCAGCTTCGGGCTAGCGGGAGGATGGCAAGAGACCCAGTACTTC
TRBD1	TRBV15	TRBJ2-7	-	CATSSRTGRNEQYF	TGTGCCACCAGCAGTCGGACAGGGAGGAACGAGCAGTACTTC
-	TRBV5-1	TRBJ2-5	-	CASSLYGTDQETQYF	TGCGCCAGCAGCTTGTACGGGACTGACCAAGAGACCCAGTACTTC
-	TRBV28	TRBJ2-7	few	CASSYPQGGGTYEQYF	TGTGCCAGCAGTTACCCTCAGGGCGGAGGAACCTACGAGCAGTACTTC
TRBD2	TRBV29-1	TRBJ2-1	few	CSVSTRLAGWNEQFF	TGCAGCGTTTCAACCCGGCTAGCGGGGTGGAATGAGCAGTTCTTC
-	TRBV11-2	TRBJ2-7	many	CASSLDSDEQYF	TGTGCCAGCAGCTTAGATAGCGACGAGCAGTACTTC
-	TRBV30	TRBJ2-2	few	CAWSVVATGELFF	TGTGCCTGGAGCGTCGTAGCCACCGGGGAGCTGTTTTTT
-	TRBV29-1	TRBJ2-2	few	CSVGRQPNTGELFF	TGCAGCGTTGGAAGACAGCCGAACACCGGGGAGCTGTTTTTT
-	TRBV29-1	TRBJ2-1	-	CSELLTNEQFF	TGCAGCGAACTATTGACAAATGAGCAGTTCTTC
TRBD1	TRBV4-1	TRBJ2-7	few	CASSAGTGSYEQYF	TGCGCCAGCAGCGCCGGGACAGGGAGCTACGAGCAGTACTTC
-	TRBV29-1	TRBJ2-3	-	CSVRSPVLDTQYF	TGCAGCGTTAGGTCACCCGTTCTGGATACGCAGTATTTT
-	TRBV29-1	TRBJ2-1	-	CSVLTTGNNEQFF	TGCAGCGTTCTAACTACGGGGAACAATGAGCAGTTCTTC
TRBD2	TRBV2	TRBJ2-1	-	CARTGLAGFNEQFF	TGTGCCAGAACGGGACTAGCGGGGTTCAATGAGCAGTTCTTC
-	TRBV2	TRBJ1-1	-	CASSVQGDTEAFF	TGTGCCAGCAGTGTTCAGGGAGACACTGAAGCTTTCTTT
-	TRBV28	TRBJ2-7	few	CASSFLSPNEQYF	TGTGCCAGCAGTTTTTTGAGCCCCAACGAGCAGTACTTC
-	TRBV7-9	TRBJ2-3	few	CASSPRGGLDTQYF	TGTGCCAGCAGCCCCCGGGGTGGCCTTGACACGCAGTATTTT
-	TRBV29-1	TRBJ2-5	-	CSVLQETQYF	TGCAGCGTCCTCCAGGAGACCCAGTACTTC
-	TRBV4-1	TRBJ1-2	-	CASSQDMGGGYTF	TGCGCCAGCAGCCAAGATATGGGTGGCGGCTACACCTTC
-	TRBV30	TRBJ2-3	-	CAWTWDPDTQYF	TGTGCCTGGACTTGGGACCCCGATACGCAGTATTTT
TRBD2	TRBV28	TRBJ2-1	few	CASSPGTSSYNEQFF	TGTGCCAGCAGTCCCGGGACTAGCAGCTACAATGAGCAGTTCTTC
-	TRBV7-9	TRBJ2-7	few	CASSFGLPVGEQYF	TGTGCCAGCAGCTTCGGGCTCCCCGTGGGCGAGCAGTACTTC
-	TRBV5-6	TRBJ2-6	-	CASSLVGDFSSGANVLTF	TGTGCCAGCAGCTTGGTTGGGGACTTCAGCTCTGGGGCCAACGTCCTGACTTTC